Listed below are T cell receptor beta chains from one sample, sequenced in a study of cytomegalovirus exposure and HLA in healthy donors. Profiling relied on immunoSEQ multiplex PCR, and the TCRdb table lists in-frame clones only, not all of them. The sample lists approximately 100,000 clones, about 75% seen once, with less than 15% in the top ten. The sample consisted of PBMCs. The origin of the receptors is a woman aged 40 to 49 in good health and CMV-seropositive. The CDR3 runs from the conserved cysteine through the conserved F or W. D genes are given only for firm matches. Rows may omit the clone size; those that give it use once, few, many or a size class.

abundance | j_gene | v_gene | d_gene | CDR3nt | CDR3aa
few | TRBJ2-7 | TRBV7-9 | . | TGTGCCAGCAGCTTAGTTTCAGGGGGGATCTACGAGCAGTACTTC | CASSLVSGGIYEQYF
. | TRBJ1-4 | TRBV6-6 | . | TGTGCCAGCAGTAAAACAGCATATGAAAAACTGTTTTTT | CASSKTAYEKLFF
once | TRBJ2-7 | TRBV4-2 | TRBD2 | TGTGCCAGCAGCCAAATCCTAGCGGGGGGAGATTACGAGCAGTACTTC | CASSQILAGGDYEQYF
. | TRBJ2-1 | TRBV5-4 | TRBD2 | TGTGCCAGCAGCTTGGATAGCGGGTTCTCCTACAATGAGCAGTTCTTC | CASSLDSGFSYNEQFF
. | TRBJ1-4 | TRBV2 | . | TGTGCCAGCAGGAGGTCCGCGGCAACTAATGAAAAACTGTTTTTT | CASRRSAATNEKLFF
. | TRBJ2-3 | TRBV2 | TRBD1 | TGTGCCAGCAGTCGGGGACAGCCTAGCACAGATACGCAGTATTTT | CASSRGQPSTDTQYF
. | TRBJ1-1 | TRBV2 | . | TGTGCCAGCGTCTCTACAGGGCGAGCTGAAGCTTTCTTT | CASVSTGRAEAFF
. | TRBJ2-3 | TRBV5-1 | TRBD1 | TGCGCCAGCAGCGTACCGGGACAGGTCACAGATACGCAGTATTTT | CASSVPGQVTDTQYF
. | TRBJ1-2 | TRBV6-5 | . | TGTGCCAGCAGCCGGGATGATGGCTACACCTTC | CASSRDDGYTF
. | TRBJ2-5 | TRBV5-6 | TRBD2 | TGTGCCAGCAGCTTGGTGTCAGGGCGGGGGGGCAAAGAGACCCAGTACTTC | CASSLVSGRGGKETQYF
. | TRBJ2-2 | TRBV9 | TRBD1 | TGTGCCAGCAGCCTTCGCCCCGGGACAGGGGCCATGGGGACCGGGGAGCTGTTTTTT | CASSLRPGTGAMGTGELFF
. | TRBJ2-1 | TRBV7-9 | . | TGTGCCAGCAGCTTGGCGGGGTGGGCTAATGAGCAGTTCTTC | CASSLAGWANEQFF
once | TRBJ2-1 | TRBV7-2 | . | TGTGCCAGCAGCTTAGGCCTAGAAACAATGGTGGGGTTCTTC | CASSLGLETMVGFF
. | TRBJ2-7 | TRBV10-1 | . | TGCGCCAGCAGTGATCGTCAGAACCCCTACGAGCAGTACTTC | CASSDRQNPYEQYF
. | TRBJ1-3 | TRBV6-5 | . | TGTGCCAGCAGTTATACAGCCTCTGGAAACACCATATATTTT | CASSYTASGNTIYF
few | TRBJ2-5 | TRBV29-1 | . | TGCAGCGTCGATAGACTACGAGAACAAGAGACCCAGTACTTC | CSVDRLREQETQYF
. | TRBJ2-3 | TRBV2 | . | TGTGCCAGCAGCTTAGGGCTAGCCACCGCAGATACGCAGTATTTT | CASSLGLATADTQYF
. | TRBJ1-2 | TRBV5-6 | TRBD1 | TGTGCCAGCAGCTTGGGGGACAGGGTATACTATGGCTACACCTTC | CASSLGDRVYYGYTF
once | TRBJ1-6 | TRBV25-1 | TRBD1 | TGTGCCAGCAGTGAATCGGGGACAGGGGGATATAATTCACCCCTCCACTTT | CASSESGTGGYNSPLHF
. | TRBJ2-1 | TRBV29-1 | . | TGCAGTTGGGGGCGGGCAGACTTCTACAATGAGCAGTTCTTC | CSWGRADFYNEQFF
. | TRBJ2-1 | TRBV5-1 | TRBD2 | TGCGCCAGCAGCACGGGACTATCCCTCTACAATGAGCAGTTCTTC | CASSTGLSLYNEQFF
once | TRBJ1-1 | TRBV11-2 | TRBD1 | TGTGCCAGCAGTCGACAGGGGAACACTGAAGCTTTCTTT | CASSRQGNTEAFF